The 14 T cell receptor beta chains given below trace back to one sample, sequenced in a study of blood T cell repertoires in COVID-19. The method was immunoSEQ multiplex PCR; TCRdb's version includes in-frame clones alone and lacks a portion of them. The profile shows about 190,000 clones, over 75% of them singletons. Sample: peripheral blood. These receptors were collected from a man older than 75 with COVID-19, enrolled during active disease.

This chain connects TRBV28 to TRBJ2-7; a possible D gene is TRBD2 (5 bases). Germline V lookup: CDR1 MDHEN, CDR2 SYDVKM. This CDR3 is 14 amino acids long. Trimming removed 5 bases from V and 6 bases from J, with 17 bases in between. The CDR3 DNA reads TGTGCCAGCAGTCCACCGCAACGGGGTTTCGAGCAGTACTTC. This sequence encodes CASSPPQRGFEQYF.

The chain has TRBV5-8 and TRBJ2-3; the D gene is possibly TRBD2 (7 bases). This CDR3 comprises 16 residues. CDR1 SGHTS and CDR2 YDEGEE come from the germline V gene. V dropped 0 bases and J dropped 2 bases, with 13 bases sitting between them. Written as DNA, the CDR3 is TGTGCCAGCAGCTTGGTTCGGGGGGCCTACACAGATACGCAGTATTTT. Its translation: CASSLVRGAYTDTQYF.

Notes on this clone: The identical CDR3 is also encoded by other nucleotide sequences in the sample. V gene TRBV4-2 combines with J gene TRBJ1-1; TRBD1 matches at 8 bases. CDR3 size: 15 residues. Germline assignment: CDR1 LGHNA and CDR2 YNFKEQ. The V gene end was trimmed by 0 bases and the J gene end by 1 base; junction bases not matched to a gene: 1. The CDR3 loop reads CASSQDGQGNTEAFF. The CDR3 DNA reads as TGTGCCAGCAGCCAAGATGGACAGGGGAACACTGAAGCTTTCTTT.

The CDR3 here is CASNNDRDSPLHF. DNA for the CDR3: TGTGCCAGCAATAACGACAGGGATTCACCCCTCCACTTT. This rearrangement joins TRBV7-9 to TRBJ1-6, with 7 positions matching TRBD1. V shed 7 bases and J 8 bases; nucleotides not matched to a gene: 5. Looked up from germline, CDR1 is SEHNR and CDR2 is FQNEAQ (reference sequence). CDR3 length equals 13 residues.

This chain joins TRBV19 and TRBJ1-4, with a weak D call TRBD1 (5 bases). From germline, CDR1 is LNHDA and CDR2 SQIVND (reference sequence). The V gene lost 3 bases and the J gene lost 7 bases, with 12 bases spanning the gap. This CDR3 contains 14 residues. CDR3 nucleotide sequence: TGTGCCAGTAGTATTGGCAGGGCGGCTGAAAAACTGTTTTTT. This codes for CASSIGRAAEKLFF. The full variable domain, with the rest looked up from reference TRBV19 and TRBJ1-4, is DGGITQSPKYLFRKEGQNVTLSCEQNLNHDAMYWYRQDPGQGLRLIYYSQIVNDFQKGDIAEGYSVSREKKESFPLTVTSAQKNPTAFYLCASSIGRAAEKLFFGSGTQLSVL.

Here the CDR3 DNA reads TGTGCCACCCAGGGGGCTTCTTACGAGCAGTACTTC. Protein product: CATQGASYEQYF. The chain is built from TRBV19 and TRBJ2-7; TRBD1 agrees at 8 bases. The germline V gene encodes CDR1 LNHDA and CDR2 SQIVND (reference sequence). The CDR3 loop spans 12 amino acids. V trimming: 10 bases; J trimming: 4 bases; junction bases outside the gene matches: 6.

V gene TRBV6-5 combines with J gene TRBJ1-5, with D uncertain. From germline, CDR1 is MNHEY and CDR2 SVGAGI. This CDR3 region has 15 residues. The ends were cut back, 6 bases at V and 0 bases at J, with 12 bases in the middle. CDR3 sequence reads: CASSPQFYSNQPQHF. The CDR3, as DNA: TGTGCCAGCAGCCCACAGTTTTATAGCAATCAGCCCCAGCATTTT.

The V gene is TRBV5-1, the J gene TRBJ1-3, with D possibly TRBD1 on 6 matching bases. This CDR3 has 15 amino acids. Between the trimmed V and J ends, which lost 0 bases and 4 bases, there was a span of 11 bases. Germline CDR1 SGHRS, CDR2 YFSETQ. CDR3 region: CASSLEVQGGNTIYF. The CDR3 nucleotides are TGCGCCAGCAGCTTGGAAGTACAGGGCGGAAACACCATATATTTT.

This clone was seen just once. This chain joins TRBV12-3 or TRBV12-4 and TRBJ1-1; 7 bases align to TRBD1. Trimming at V came to 6 bases and at J to 10 bases, leaving 11 bases not matched to a gene. The CDR3 totals 13 residues. CDR3 region: CASSLGTDLRAFF. CDR3 DNA sequence: TGTGCCAGCAGCCTGGGGACAGACCTCAGAGCTTTCTTT.

The rearrangement uses TRBV10-3 and TRBJ2-5; TRBD1 matches at 10 bases. Germline V gives CDR1 ENHRY, CDR2 SYGVKD. The trim removed 10 bases at V and 4 bases at J, leaving 3 bases unmatched. The CDR3 is made up of 12 amino acids. The CDR3 bases are TGTGCCACCCGGGACAGGGGAGAGACCCAGTACTTC. Translating gives CATRDRGETQYF.

In DNA form, the CDR3 reads TGCGCCAGCAGCTTTACTTCGGGGGAGCAGTACTTC. Translating gives CASSFTSGEQYF. The chain recombines TRBV5-1 with TRBJ2-7, with a possible D match to TRBD2 (5 bases). Between the trimmed V and J ends, which lost 2 bases and 7 bases, there was a span of 10 bases. The CDR3 is 12 amino acids. Germline V gene data show CDR1 as SGHRS and CDR2 as YFSETQ.

The sample holds one count of this clone. The chain uses TRBV28 and TRBJ2-1; D gene uncertain. The CDR3 runs 14 residues. Germline V gene sequence: CDR1 MDHEN, CDR2 SYDVKM. V shed 7 bases and J shed 6 bases, with 16 bases lying between them. CDR3 amino acids: CASILHGLSNEQFF. As DNA, the CDR3 is TGTGCCAGCATCCTACACGGGTTGAGCAATGAGCAGTTCTTC.

The chain joins TRBV28 to TRBJ1-2; D unresolved. V gave up 3 bases and J gave up 0 bases, with 5 bases separating them. Germline V lookup: CDR1 MDHEN, CDR2 SYDVKM. CDR3 length: 13 amino acids. CDR3 protein: CASSFSANYGYTF. CDR3 in DNA: TGTGCCAGCAGTTTCTCAGCTAACTATGGCTACACCTTC.

This clone was counted only a few times. The V call is TRBV14, the J call TRBJ1-4; D uncertain. V was pared by 0 bases and J by 3 bases, with 17 bases between. This CDR3 has 18 residues. Per germline, CDR1 SGHDN and CDR2 FVKESK. The CDR3 is CASSQDRVLGRANEKLFF. DNA of the CDR3: TGTGCCAGCAGCCAAGATCGAGTACTCGGGAGGGCTAATGAAAAACTGTTTTTT.